This entry lists 24 T cell receptor beta chains sequenced from one sample in a study of shared clonotypes between healthy human individuals. Sequenced by immunoSEQ multiplex PCR; TCRdb stores in-frame clones only, minus some. The table lists approximately 320,000 clones, approximately 79% of them singletons. Material: memory CD4+ T cells sorted from blood. This sample's subset: CD45RA-negative fraction. The source of these receptors is a man aged 30 to 45 in good health.

This sequence joins TRBV5-1 and TRBJ2-1, with 14 bases lining up with TRBD2. The junction had 12 bases not matched to a gene; V was cut back by 5 bases and J by 8 bases. Germline V CDR1 and CDR2: SGHRS, YFSETQ. The CDR3 has 17 residues. The CDR3: CASRSPTSGRVFYEQFF. CDR3 DNA: TGCGCCAGCAGATCCCCGACTAGCGGGAGGGTCTTTTATGAGCAGTTCTTC.

The chain links TRBV11-2 to TRBJ2-6, with 8 bases fitting TRBD1. CDR3 length equals 18 residues. J lost 0 bases, V lost 3 bases, and 7 bases had no gene match. Germline CDR1 SGHAT, CDR2 FQNNGV. CDR3 DNA sequence: TGTGCCAGCAGCTTCCAGAGGACAGGGCTCTCTGGGGCCAACGTCCTGACTTTC. Amino acid sequence: CASSFQRTGLSGANVLTF.

The chain is built from TRBV7-2 and TRBJ2-5, with D perhaps TRBD2 (6 bases). The CDR3 runs 13 residues. The germline CDR1 and CDR2 sequences are SGHTA and FQGNSA. V was cut by 5 bases and J by 5 bases, with 12 bases left in between. The CDR3 sequence: CASSPRGWETQYF. The CDR3 DNA is TGTGCCAGCAGCCCGCGGGGTTGGGAGACCCAGTACTTC.

The chain joins TRBV7-9 to TRBJ2-7; 7 nucleotides line up with TRBD2. V gave up 6 bases and J gave up 6 bases; unmatched junction bases: 11. The V gene's germline CDR1 is SEHNR and CDR2 FQNEAQ (reference sequence). The CDR3 extends over 14 amino acids. This CDR3 is CASSPSGGHSEQYF. Written as DNA, the CDR3 is TGTGCCAGCAGTCCATCGGGAGGCCACAGCGAGCAGTACTTC.

This sequence joins TRBV7-2 and TRBJ2-1; 8 bases fit TRBD2. The germline V gene encodes CDR1 SGHTA and CDR2 FQGNSA. This CDR3 has 11 residues. V dropped 2 bases and J dropped 15; count of bases not matched to a gene: 3. The CDR3 is CASSLKRELFF. CDR3 sequence (DNA): TGTGCCAGCAGCTTAAAGCGGGAGTTGTTCTTC.

The chain has TRBV9 and TRBJ2-7; TRBD2 might be the D (5 bases). The V and J ends lost 4 bases and 1 base respectively, with 15 bases between them. CDR3 length: 15 amino acids. CDR1 and CDR2 from the germline V gene are SGDLS and YYNGEE. The CDR3, as DNA: TGTGCCAGCAGCCCAGAGGGTATCCCATCCTACGAGCAGTACTTC. This sequence encodes CASSPEGIPSYEQYF.

The genes are TRBV28 and TRBJ1-5; D possibly corresponds to TRBD1 (6 bases). Germline lookup yields CDR1 MDHEN and CDR2 SYDVKM. The CDR3 spans 15 residues. The germline V and J ends were trimmed by 1 base and 6 bases, with 13 bases remaining between them. The CDR3 DNA reads as TGTGCCAGCAGTTTATCCGGCAGGGGTCGTCAGCCCCAGCATTTT. It specifies CASSLSGRGRQPQHF.

The V gene is TRBV18, the J gene TRBJ2-7, with 11 bases lining up with TRBD1. The J segment lost 3 bases and the V segment lost 6 bases, leaving 4 bases of the junction unmatched. The germline V gene has CDR1 KGHSH and CDR2 LQKENI. The CDR3 is made up of 14 amino acids. CDR3 protein: CASSGQGADYEQYF. The CDR3 nucleotides are TGTGCCAGCTCCGGACAGGGGGCGGACTACGAGCAGTACTTC.

The rearrangement links TRBV5-1 to TRBJ2-3, with 8 bases matching TRBD2. Germline assignment: CDR1 SGHRS and CDR2 YFSETQ. V lost 6 bases and J lost 4; bases outside the gene matches: 13. The CDR3 totals 16 residues. The CDR3 DNA is TGCGCCAGCACAATTGGAGGAGCGGGAGCCTCAGATACGCAGTATTTT. Its protein product is CASTIGGAGASDTQYF.

About this clone itself: Within the sample, other DNA sequences also encode this same CDR3. V and J are TRBV28 and TRBJ1-2; 7 nucleotides match TRBD1. The CDR3 totals 14 residues. The V and J ends lost 6 bases and 2 bases, in that order; junction bases with no gene match: 6. Germline V gene lookup returns CDR1 MDHEN and CDR2 SYDVKM. CDR3 DNA: TGTGCCAGCAGAAACGACAGGGCAAACTATGGCTACACCTTC. Its protein product is CASRNDRANYGYTF.

The DNA of the CDR3 is TGTGCCAGCAGCGTAGCCCCACATGGTCGGTACAATGAGCAGTTCTTC. Translated: CASSVAPHGRYNEQFF. The V gene is TRBV9, the J gene TRBJ2-1; D not resolved. With 0 bases removed from V and 4 bases from J, the gap between germline ends came to 14 bases. The V gene's germline CDR1 is SGDLS and CDR2 YYNGEE. The CDR3 is 16 residues long.

The chain uses TRBV7-9 and TRBJ2-3; D gene unclear. CDR3 length equals 14 residues. The ends were cut back, 5 bases at V and 3 bases at J, with 12 bases in the middle. CDR1 and CDR2 (germline): SEHNR, FQNEAQ (reference sequence). CDR3 sequence (DNA): TGTGCCAGCAGCCTCGGACGCGTTACAGATACGCAGTATTTT. It translates to CASSLGRVTDTQYF.

The CDR3, as DNA: TGCGCCAGCAGCACAGGGACTTCGTACAATGAGCAGTTCTTC. Translation gives CASSTGTSYNEQFF. The J gene is TRBJ2-1, the V gene TRBV5-1; TRBD1 or TRBD2 may be the D gene (6 bases each). V lost 4 bases, J lost 4 bases, and 12 bases lay in between. The length of the CDR3 is 14 residues. Germline V lookup: CDR1 SGHRS, CDR2 YFSETQ.

This chain connects TRBV29-1 to TRBJ1-1, with D uncertain. The CDR3 runs to 14 residues. The germline gives CDR1 SQVTM, CDR2 ANQGSEA. V gave up 2 bases and J gave up 1 base, with 11 bases separating them. The CDR3 spells CSVEMRQSNTEAFF. The DNA for the CDR3 is TGCAGCGTTGAAATGCGTCAGTCGAACACTGAAGCTTTCTTT.

This clone was recorded a few times. The chain is built from TRBV7-6 and TRBJ2-1; 11 nucleotides line up with TRBD2. CDR1 and CDR2 from the germline V gene are SGHVS and FNYEAQ. J lost 7 bases, V lost 3 bases, and 14 bases had no gene match. CDR3 length: 18 amino acids. The DNA for the CDR3 is TGTGCCAGCAGCTTCAGTAGCTTAGGACTAGCGGGCAGGAATGAGCAGTTCTTC. It yields the protein CASSFSSLGLAGRNEQFF.

The chain links TRBV5-6 to TRBJ1-1; 7 bases fit TRBD1. V lost 4 bases, J lost 3 bases, and 9 bases stayed unmatched. Germline V gene lookup returns CDR1 SGHDT and CDR2 YYEEEE. This CDR3 comprises 15 residues. The CDR3 DNA follows: TGTGCCAGCAGCGTAGGGACAGTGGGGCACACTGAAGCTTTCTTT. This sequence encodes CASSVGTVGHTEAFF.

The V and J genes are TRBV9 and TRBJ2-3; D possibly uses TRBD1 or TRBD2 (6 bases each). CDR3 size: 16 residues. Germline assignment: CDR1 SGDLS and CDR2 YYNGEE. V gave up 3 bases and J gave up 2 bases, with 16 bases separating them. CDR3 in DNA: TGTGCCAGCAGCGCGGGGGCATCACAAATCACAGATACGCAGTATTTT. Its protein product is CASSAGASQITDTQYF.

CDR3 in DNA: TGTGCCAGCAATCGGAATCGGGGAGAGACCCAGTACTTC. Translated, it gives CASNRNRGETQYF. V and J are TRBV6-5 and TRBJ2-5, with D tentatively TRBD2 (5 bases). Germline V gene data show CDR1 as MNHEY and CDR2 as SVGAGI. V dropped 7 bases and J dropped 4 bases, with 13 bases sitting between them. This CDR3 is built from 13 residues.

This clone was counted a few times. The V call is TRBV7-2, the J call TRBJ1-2, with D tentatively TRBD1 (6 bases). In germline, CDR1 is SGHTA, CDR2 FQGNSA. The CDR3 loop spans 16 amino acids. V lost 2 bases and J lost 5, with 18 bases in between. CDR3 in DNA: TGTGCCAGCAGCTTAATATCGGGCAGGGGTTTTTATGGCTACACCTTC. Amino acids: CASSLISGRGFYGYTF.

The chain carries TRBV5-6 and TRBJ1-1; the D gene is possibly TRBD1 (5 bases). With 1 base removed from V and 2 bases from J, the gap between germline ends came to 9 bases. From germline, CDR1 is SGHDT and CDR2 YYEEEE. The CDR3 covers 14 residues. As DNA, the CDR3 is TGTGCCAGCAGCTTGTACAGGCGTAACACTGAAGCTTTCTTT. Amino acid sequence: CASSLYRRNTEAFF.

The chain has TRBV10-3 and TRBJ2-7; the match to TRBD1 covers 11 bases. CDR3 size: 14 residues. Per the germline V gene, CDR1 is ENHRY and CDR2 is SYGVKD. The V gene end was trimmed by 0 bases and the J gene end by 6 bases; junction bases not matched to a gene: 1. The DNA of the CDR3 is TGTGCCATCAGTGAGTCCGGGACAGGGGGCGAGCAGTACTTC. Translated, it gives CAISESGTGGEQYF.

This chain joins TRBV28 and TRBJ1-2; no firm D call. Trimming removed 1 base from V and 2 bases from J, with 8 bases in between. This CDR3 comprises 14 residues. Germline assignment: CDR1 MDHEN and CDR2 SYDVKM. CDR3 amino acids: CASSLLGRNYGYTF. In nucleotides, the CDR3 is TGTGCCAGCAGTTTATTAGGCAGAAACTATGGCTACACCTTC.

V usage is TRBV6-1 and J usage is TRBJ2-3; D is uncertain. The CDR3 runs to 15 residues. CDR1 is MNHNS and CDR2 is SASEGT in the germline V gene. V was cut by 5 bases and J by 2 bases, with 14 bases left in between. CDR3 DNA: TGTGCCAGCAGTAAACGACTGATCCTCACAGATACGCAGTATTTT. Amino acid sequence: CASSKRLILTDTQYF.

This chain links TRBV29-1 with TRBJ2-1, with 9 positions matching TRBD1. Germline lookup yields CDR1 SQVTM and CDR2 ANQGSEA. V dropped 5 bases and J dropped 7; count of bases not matched to a gene: 12. The CDR3 runs 15 residues. The CDR3 DNA reads as TGCAGCGTTTCCTTGATCGGGACAGGGTTAAATGAGCAGTTCTTC. It is translated as CSVSLIGTGLNEQFF.